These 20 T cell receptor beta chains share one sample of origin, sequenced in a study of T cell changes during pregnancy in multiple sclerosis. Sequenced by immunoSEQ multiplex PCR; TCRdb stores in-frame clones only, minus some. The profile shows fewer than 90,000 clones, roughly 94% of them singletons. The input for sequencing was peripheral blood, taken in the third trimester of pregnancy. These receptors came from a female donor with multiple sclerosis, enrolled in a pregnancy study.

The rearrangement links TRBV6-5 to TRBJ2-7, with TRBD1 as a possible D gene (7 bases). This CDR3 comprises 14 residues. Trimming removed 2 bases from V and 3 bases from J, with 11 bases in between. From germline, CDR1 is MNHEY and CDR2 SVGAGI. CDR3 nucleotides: TGTGCCAGCAGTTACGGGCAGGGGGGCTACGAGCAGTACTTC. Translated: CASSYGQGGYEQYF.

The CDR3 nucleotides are TGTGCCAGCAGCCAAGAAATTACTAGCGGGAGTTTTCCCGGGGAGCTGTTTTTT. Protein product: CASSQEITSGSFPGELFF. The rearrangement joins TRBV4-2 to TRBJ2-2, with 11 bases lining up with TRBD2. The ends lost 0 bases at V and 6 bases at J; junction bases unmatched: 9. Per the germline V gene, CDR1 is LGHNA and CDR2 is YNFKEQ. CDR3 length equals 18 residues.

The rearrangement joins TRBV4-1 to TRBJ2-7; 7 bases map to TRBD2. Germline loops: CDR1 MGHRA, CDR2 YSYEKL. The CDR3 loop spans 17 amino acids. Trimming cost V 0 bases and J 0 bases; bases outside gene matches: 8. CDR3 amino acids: CASSQDSSGTLSYEQYF. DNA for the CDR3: TGCGCCAGCAGCCAAGATTCAAGCGGGACGCTCTCCTACGAGCAGTACTTC.

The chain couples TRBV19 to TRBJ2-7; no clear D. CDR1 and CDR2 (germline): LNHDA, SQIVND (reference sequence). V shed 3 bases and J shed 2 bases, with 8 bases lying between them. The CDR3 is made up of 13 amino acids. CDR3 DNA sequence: TGTGCCAGTAGTATCTCAGGCGCCTACGAGCAGTACTTC. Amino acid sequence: CASSISGAYEQYF.

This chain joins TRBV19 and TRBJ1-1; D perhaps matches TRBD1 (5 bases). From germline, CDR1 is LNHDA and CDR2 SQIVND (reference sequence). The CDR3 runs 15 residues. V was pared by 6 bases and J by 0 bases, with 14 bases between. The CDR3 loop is CASRTAFPMNTEAFF. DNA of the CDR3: TGTGCCAGTAGGACAGCCTTCCCGATGAACACTGAAGCTTTCTTT.

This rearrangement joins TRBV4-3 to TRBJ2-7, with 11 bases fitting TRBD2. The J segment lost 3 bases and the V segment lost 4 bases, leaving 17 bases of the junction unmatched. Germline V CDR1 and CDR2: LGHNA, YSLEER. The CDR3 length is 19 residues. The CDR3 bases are TGCGCCAGCAGCCTCCGTTTAGGACTAGCGGGCCCGGGCGGCTACGAGCAGTACTTC. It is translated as CASSLRLGLAGPGGYEQYF.

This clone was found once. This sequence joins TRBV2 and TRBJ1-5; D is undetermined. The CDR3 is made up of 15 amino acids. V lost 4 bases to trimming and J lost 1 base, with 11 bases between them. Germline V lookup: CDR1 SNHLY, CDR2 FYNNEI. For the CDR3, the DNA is TGTGCCAGCAGTGGAGGGAATAGGAGCAATCAGCCCCAGCATTTT. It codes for CASSGGNRSNQPQHF. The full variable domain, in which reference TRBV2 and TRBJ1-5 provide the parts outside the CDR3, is EPEVTQTPSHQVTQMGQEVILRCVPISNHLYFYWYRQILGQKVEFLVSFYNNEISEKSEIFDDQFSVERPDGSNFTLKIRSTKLEDSAMYFCASSGGNRSNQPQHFGDGTRLSIL.

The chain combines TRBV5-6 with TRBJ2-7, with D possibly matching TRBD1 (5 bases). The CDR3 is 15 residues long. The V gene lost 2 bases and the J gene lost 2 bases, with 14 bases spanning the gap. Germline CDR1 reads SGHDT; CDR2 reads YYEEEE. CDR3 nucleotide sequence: TGTGCCAGCAGCTTTAGAACAGGCGTACCCTACGAGCAGTACTTC. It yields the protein CASSFRTGVPYEQYF.

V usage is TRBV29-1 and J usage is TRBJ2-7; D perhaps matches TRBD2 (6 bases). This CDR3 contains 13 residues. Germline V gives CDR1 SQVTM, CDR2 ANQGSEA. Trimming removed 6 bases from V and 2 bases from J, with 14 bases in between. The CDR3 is CSVRDFRTYEQYF. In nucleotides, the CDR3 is TGCAGCGTCCGGGACTTTCGAACCTACGAGCAGTACTTC.

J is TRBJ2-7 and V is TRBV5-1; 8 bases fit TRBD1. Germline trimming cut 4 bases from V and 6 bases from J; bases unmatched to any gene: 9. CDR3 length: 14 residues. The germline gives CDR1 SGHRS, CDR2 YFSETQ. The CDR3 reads CASSGDLQGGEQYF. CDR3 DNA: TGCGCCAGCAGCGGAGATCTACAGGGGGGCGAGCAGTACTTC.

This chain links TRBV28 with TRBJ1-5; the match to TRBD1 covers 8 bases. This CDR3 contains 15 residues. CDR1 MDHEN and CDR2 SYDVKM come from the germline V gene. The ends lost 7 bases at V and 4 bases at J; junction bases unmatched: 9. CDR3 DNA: TGTGCCAGCAATATACAGGGGGTGACGAATCAGCCCCAGCATTTT. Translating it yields CASNIQGVTNQPQHF.

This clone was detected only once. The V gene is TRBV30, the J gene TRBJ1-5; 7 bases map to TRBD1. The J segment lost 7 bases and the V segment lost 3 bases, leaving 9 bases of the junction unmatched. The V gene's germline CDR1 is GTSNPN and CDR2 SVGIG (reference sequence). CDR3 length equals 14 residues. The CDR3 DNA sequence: TGTGCCTGGAGAGGTCGACAGGGTGGGCAGCCCCAGCATTTT. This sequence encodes CAWRGRQGGQPQHF. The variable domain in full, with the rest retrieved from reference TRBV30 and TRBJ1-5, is SQTIHQWPATLVQPVGSPLSLECTVEGTSNPNLYWYRQAAGRGLQLLFYSVGIGQISSEVPQNLSASRPQDRQFILSSKKLLLSDSGFYLCAWRGRQGGQPQHFGDGTRLSIL.

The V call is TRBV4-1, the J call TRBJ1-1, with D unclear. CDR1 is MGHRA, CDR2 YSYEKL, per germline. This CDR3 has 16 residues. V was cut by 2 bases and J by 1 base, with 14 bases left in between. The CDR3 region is CASSQLFLLGNTEAFF. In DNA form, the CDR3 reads TGCGCCAGCAGCCAACTTTTTCTACTCGGGAACACTGAAGCTTTCTTT.

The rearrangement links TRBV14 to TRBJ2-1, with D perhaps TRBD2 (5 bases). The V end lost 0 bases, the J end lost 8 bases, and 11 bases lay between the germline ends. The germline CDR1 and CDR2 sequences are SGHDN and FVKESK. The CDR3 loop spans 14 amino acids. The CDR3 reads CASSQDLWEYEQFF. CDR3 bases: TGTGCCAGCAGCCAAGATCTCTGGGAGTATGAGCAGTTCTTC.

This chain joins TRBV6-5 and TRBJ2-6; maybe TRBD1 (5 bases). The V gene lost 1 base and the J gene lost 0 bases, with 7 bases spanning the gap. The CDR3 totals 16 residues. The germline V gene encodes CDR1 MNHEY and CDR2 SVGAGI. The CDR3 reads CASSYFDSSGANVLTF. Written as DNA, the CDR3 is TGTGCCAGCAGTTACTTTGACAGCTCTGGGGCCAACGTCCTGACTTTC.

CDR3 loop: CASSLRTGGAGGNTEAFF. CDR3 nucleotides: TGCGCCAGCAGCTTGCGCACAGGGGGCGCCGGGGGGAACACTGAAGCTTTCTTT. V gene TRBV5-1 combines with J gene TRBJ1-1; TRBD1 matches at 9 bases. Trimming at V came to 1 base and at J to 1 base, leaving 11 bases not matched to a gene. The CDR3 is 18 residues long. CDR1 and CDR2 from the germline V gene are SGHRS and YFSETQ. The complete variable domain, with remaining parts taken from reference TRBV5-1 and TRBJ1-1, reads KAGVTQTPRYLIKTRGQQVTLSCSPISGHRSVSWYQQTPGQGLQFLFEYFSETQRNKGNFPGRFSGRQFSNSRSEMNVSTLELGDSALYLCASSLRTGGAGGNTEAFFGQGTRLTVV.

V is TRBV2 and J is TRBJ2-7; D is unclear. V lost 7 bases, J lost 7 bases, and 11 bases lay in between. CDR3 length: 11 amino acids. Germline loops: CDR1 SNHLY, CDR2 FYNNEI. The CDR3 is CASTMKWEQYF. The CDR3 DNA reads TGTGCCAGCACTATGAAGTGGGAGCAGTACTTC.

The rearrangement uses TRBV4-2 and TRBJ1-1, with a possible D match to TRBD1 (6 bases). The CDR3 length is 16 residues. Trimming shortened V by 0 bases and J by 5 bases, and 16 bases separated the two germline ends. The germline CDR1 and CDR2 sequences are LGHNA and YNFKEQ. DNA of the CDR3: TGTGCCAGCAGCCAAGACGGCGGGGGGCTGGGTACTGAAGCTTTCTTT. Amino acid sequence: CASSQDGGGLGTEAFF.

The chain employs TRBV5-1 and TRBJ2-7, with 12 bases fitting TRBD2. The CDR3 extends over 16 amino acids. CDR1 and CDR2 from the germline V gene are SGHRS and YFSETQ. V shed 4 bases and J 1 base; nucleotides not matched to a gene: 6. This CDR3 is CASSTGLAGYSYEQYF. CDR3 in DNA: TGCGCCAGCAGCACCGGACTAGCGGGGTATTCCTACGAGCAGTACTTC.

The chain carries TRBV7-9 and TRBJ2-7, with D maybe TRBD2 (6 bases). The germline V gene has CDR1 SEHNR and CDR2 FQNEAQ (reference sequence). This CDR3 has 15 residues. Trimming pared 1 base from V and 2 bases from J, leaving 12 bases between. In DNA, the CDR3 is TGTGCCAGCAGCTTAGAGCTTGGGGGGACCTACGAGCAGTACTTC. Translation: CASSLELGGTYEQYF. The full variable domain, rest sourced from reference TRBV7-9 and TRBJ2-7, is DTGVSQNPRHKITKRGQNVTFRCDPISEHNRLYWYRQTLGQGPEFLTYFQNEAQLEKSRLLSDRFSAERPKGSFSTLEIQRTEQGDSAMYLCASSLELGGTYEQYFGPGTRLTVT.